This T cell receptor beta chain was identified during a study of low-dose radiotherapy and immunotherapy resistance in tumors. Overall study: Intravenous ipilimumab 1 mg/kg every six weeks was given with nivolumab 240 mg every two weeks. Aspirin 300 mg was given orally each day for four cycles from cycle 1 day 1.

This CDR3 comprises 15 residues. The ends lost 4 bases at V and 7 bases at J; junction bases unmatched: 12. Germline V gene sequence: CDR1 MNHNS, CDR2 SASEGT. Priming of first-strand cDNA relied on TRAV- and TRBV-specific primers (covering alpha and beta chains). TCRs were amplified for roughly 20 PCR cycles with a constant-region primer and V-primer adapter. TCRdb redid the calling of the reads with MiXCR, one entry per CDR3 protein. The table records roughly 100,000 distinct CDR3 sequences, 20% to 25% of them present only once. This sample's time point: after trial treatment. Treatment in this sample: LDRT plus nivolumab, ipilimumab, low-dose cyclophosphamide and aspirin (RACIN trial).

The chain is built from TRBV6-1 and TRBJ1-2, with TRBD1 matching 7 bases. The source of this sequence is a female donor with ovarian cancer. The sequencing here drew on PBMCs, taken after low-dose radiotherapy plus immunotherapy. Here the CDR3 DNA reads TGTGCCAGCAGTGGCCTAACAGGGGTAGCGGCTGGCTACACCTTC. Translated, it gives CASSGLTGVAAGYTF.